The 9 T cell receptor beta chains listed next were all sequenced from one sample in a study of blood T cell repertoires in COVID-19. Clones were read by immunoSEQ multiplex PCR, and TCRdb kept only the in-frame ones, dropping some. The data show 120,000 or so clones, with approximately 90% seen just once and approximately 1% held by the top ten. The source material was peripheral blood. These receptors all stem from a woman of 80 years or more with acute or convalescent COVID-19.

This clone has only one observation. This chain connects TRBV28 to TRBJ1-4; D not resolved. Germline CDR1 reads MDHEN; CDR2 reads SYDVKM. The CDR3 is 14 residues long. The ends were cut back, 2 bases at V and 4 bases at J, with 8 bases in the middle. CDR3 nucleotide sequence: TGTGCCAGCAGTTTAACCGGTGGTAATGAAAAACTGTTTTTT. It encodes CASSLTGGNEKLFF.

V gene TRBV6-1 combines with J gene TRBJ2-4; D is perhaps TRBD2 (5 bases). The CDR3 sequence is 14 residues long. The germline CDR1 and CDR2 sequences are MNHNS and SASEGT. V was shortened by 5 bases and J by 6 bases, with 14 bases between the two germline ends. The CDR3 nucleotides are TGTGCCAGCAGTTCCCACGAGGGTGGAAACATTCAGTACTTC. Its protein product is CASSSHEGGNIQYF.

CDR3 coding DNA: TGTGCCAGCAGTTTAGAGCGGGAGCAGTACTTC. Protein sequence: CASSLEREQYF. This chain links TRBV28 with TRBJ2-7; tentative D call: TRBD2 (5 bases). CDR1 and CDR2 (germline): MDHEN, SYDVKM. Trimming took 2 bases from V and 7 from J, leaving 6 bases between them. The CDR3 consists of 11 residues. Full variable domain (remainder filled in from reference TRBV28 and TRBJ2-7): DVKVTQSSRYLVKRTGEKVFLECVQDMDHENMFWYRQDPGLGLRLIYFSYDVKMKEKGDIPEGYSVSREKKERFSLILESASTNQTSMYLCASSLEREQYFGPGTRLTVT.

The chain links TRBV11-3 to TRBJ2-5; tentatively, D is TRBD1 (5 bases). Germline values: CDR1 SGHNT, CDR2 YENEEA. V lost 2 bases and J 4 bases, leaving 8 bases between the germline ends. This CDR3 contains 13 residues. CDR3 bases: TGTGCCAGCAGCTTATCAGGGTTAGAGACCCAGTACTTC. It yields the protein CASSLSGLETQYF.

The chain is built from TRBV5-1 and TRBJ1-4; no clear D. Deletions cut 7 bases from V and 0 bases from J, with 13 bases between. The germline V gene encodes CDR1 SGHRS and CDR2 YFSETQ. This CDR3 contains 15 residues. The CDR3 loop is CASSEQPSTNEKLFF. The DNA of the CDR3 is TGCGCCAGCTCGGAACAGCCTTCAACTAATGAAAAACTGTTTTTT.

This chain uses TRBV27 with TRBJ2-1, with 12 bases that match TRBD2. This CDR3 contains 16 residues. Germline loops: CDR1 MNHEY, CDR2 SMNVEV (reference sequence). V gave up 6 bases and J gave up 6 bases; unmatched junction bases: 9. This CDR3 is CASRRTGTSGFNEQFF. In DNA form, the CDR3 reads TGTGCCAGCAGGAGAACCGGGACTAGCGGGTTCAATGAGCAGTTCTTC.

V and J are TRBV5-1 and TRBJ2-1, with 9 bases identical to TRBD1. Looked up from germline, CDR1 is SGHRS and CDR2 is YFSETQ. V was pared by 2 bases and J by 8 bases, with 8 bases of the junction left unmatched. The CDR3 has 15 residues. The CDR3 is CASSLSRTGDDEQFF. For the CDR3, the DNA is TGCGCCAGCAGCTTAAGTAGGACAGGGGACGATGAGCAGTTCTTC.

The chain combines TRBV24-1 with TRBJ2-3; 7 nucleotides align to TRBD2. Trimming cost V 5 bases and J 2 bases; bases outside gene matches: 6. This CDR3 is built from 15 residues. Looked up from germline, CDR1 is KGHDR and CDR2 is SFDVKD. The CDR3 DNA follows: TGTGCCACCAGTGCGGCTAGCGGAAACACAGATACGCAGTATTTT. As protein: CATSAASGNTDTQYF.

This chain uses TRBV3-1 (or the pseudogene TRBV3-2) with TRBJ2-7; D gene ambiguous. This CDR3 has 14 residues. The germline V gene has CDR1 LGHDT and CDR2 YNNKEL (reference sequence). V shed 4 bases and J shed 3 bases, with 13 bases lying between them. In DNA, the CDR3 is TGTGCCAGCAGCCGGATGACACCTCTCTACGAGCAGTACTTC. Translated, it gives CASSRMTPLYEQYF.